Shown below are 20 T cell receptor beta chains from a single sample sequenced in a study of shared clonotypes between healthy human individuals. Sequenced by immunoSEQ multiplex PCR; TCRdb stores in-frame clones only, minus some. Of roughly 380,000 clones detected, about 96% appear once; the ten largest clones hold approximately 0.32%. The sequencing input was memory CD8+ T cells sorted from blood. Subset defined: CD45RO+ cells pooled with CCR7-negative TemRA cells. The receptor set was obtained from a man between 25 and 39 years old in good health.

The chain employs TRBV5-4 and TRBJ1-3; no firm D call. The germline V and J ends were trimmed by 2 bases and 7 bases, with 13 bases remaining between them. CDR3 length equals 14 residues. The germline CDR1 and CDR2 sequences are SGHNT and YYREEE (reference sequence). The CDR3, as DNA: TGTGCCAGCAGCTTAAATCCAGGAGGGAACACCATATATTTT. Encoded protein: CASSLNPGGNTIYF. Full variable domain (rest looked up from reference TRBV5-4 and TRBJ1-3): ETGVTQSPTHLIKTRGQQVTLRCSSQSGHNTVSWYQQALGQGPQFIFQYYREEENGRGNFPPRFSGLQFPNYSSELNVNALELDDSALYLCASSLNPGGNTIYFGEGSWLTVV.

This clone was observed a single time. This rearrangement joins TRBV28 to TRBJ2-3; no clear D gene. The CDR3 has 12 residues. Trimming left V 3 bases short and J 9 bases short, with 10 bases between. Germline CDR1 MDHEN, CDR2 SYDVKM. Here the CDR3 reads CASSFLGFTQYF. DNA of the CDR3: TGTGCCAGCAGTTTTCTGGGGTTCACGCAGTATTTT.

The J gene is TRBJ2-1, the V gene TRBV27, with D uncertain. CDR3 size: 15 residues. V lost 3 bases and J 0 bases, leaving 9 bases between the germline ends. Germline V gives CDR1 MNHEY, CDR2 SMNVEV (reference sequence). CDR3 region: CASSLVAPSYNEQFF. The CDR3 DNA reads TGTGCCAGCAGTTTGGTTGCCCCCTCCTACAATGAGCAGTTCTTC.

This clone has more than one count but fewer than ten. The rearrangement joins TRBV5-6 to TRBJ2-3; D gene ambiguous. There are 12 residues in the CDR3. Germline V gene lookup returns CDR1 SGHDT and CDR2 YYEEEE. V was trimmed by 0 bases and J by 5 bases, leaving 4 bases between them. CDR3 sequence reads: CASSLGRDTQYF. CDR3 nucleotides: TGTGCCAGCAGCTTGGGGAGAGATACGCAGTATTTT.

CDR3 protein: CASSLQGATGELFF. CDR3 nucleotide sequence: TGTGCCAGCAGCTTACAGGGGGCGACCGGGGAGCTGTTTTTT. This chain links TRBV7-3 with TRBJ2-2, with 8 bases fitting TRBD1. CDR1 SGHTA and CDR2 FQGTGA come from the germline V gene. Trimming at V came to 2 bases and at J to 5 bases, leaving 1 base not matched to a gene. The CDR3 runs to 14 residues. Full variable domain (outside the CDR3, taken from reference TRBV7-3 and TRBJ2-2): GAGVSQTPSNKVTEKGKYVELRCDPISGHTALYWYRQSLGQGPEFLIYFQGTGAADDSGLPNDRFFAVRPEGSVSTLKIQRTERGDSAVYLCASSLQGATGELFFGEGSRLTVL.

The V call is TRBV27, the J call TRBJ1-1, with D possibly being TRBD1 (6 bases). The germline V gene encodes CDR1 MNHEY and CDR2 SMNVEV (reference sequence). Trimming took off 5 bases at V and 1 base at J, with 14 bases between the two ends. The CDR3 consists of 15 residues. Written as DNA, the CDR3 is TGTGCCAGCAGTCCACGGACAGCAGGGAACACTGAAGCTTTCTTT. Protein sequence: CASSPRTAGNTEAFF.

This sequence joins TRBV19 and TRBJ2-5; 8 positions match TRBD1. The CDR3 is made up of 14 amino acids. Per the germline V gene, CDR1 is LNHDA and CDR2 is SQIVND (reference sequence). The V gene end was trimmed by 5 bases and the J gene end by 2 bases; junction bases not matched to a gene: 4. This CDR3 reads CASSPWDRQETQYF. The CDR3 DNA follows: TGTGCCAGTAGTCCATGGGACAGGCAAGAGACCCAGTACTTC. The whole variable domain, filled in from reference TRBV19 and TRBJ2-5, reads DGGITQSPKYLFRKEGQNVTLSCEQNLNHDAMYWYRQDPGQGLRLIYYSQIVNDFQKGDIAEGYSVSREKKESFPLTVTSAQKNPTAFYLCASSPWDRQETQYFGPGTRLLVL.

The chain joins TRBV11-2 to TRBJ2-7; TRBD2 agrees at 9 bases. CDR1 and CDR2 (germline): SGHAT, FQNNGV. The trim removed 1 base at V and 9 bases at J, leaving 10 bases unmatched. The CDR3 has 15 amino acids. The CDR3: CASSLVGLAGSRQYF. The DNA of the CDR3 is TGTGCCAGCAGCTTAGTAGGTCTAGCGGGAAGCCGGCAGTACTTC.

The V call is TRBV7-3, the J call TRBJ2-6; D is undetermined. Trimming pared 5 bases from V and 18 bases from J, leaving 26 bases between. The CDR3 is 15 residues long. The germline V gene has CDR1 SGHTA and CDR2 FQGTGA. CDR3 region: CASSRYSDAYKVGTF. The CDR3 DNA reads as TGTGCCAGCAGCCGGTATTCAGACGCTTACAAAGTCGGGACTTTC.

The chain has TRBV30 and TRBJ1-3; D remains unclear. The CDR3 runs to 12 residues. The V end lost 3 bases, the J end lost 2 bases, and 5 bases lay between the germline ends. Germline V gives CDR1 GTSNPN, CDR2 SVGIG (reference sequence). For the CDR3, the DNA is TGTGCCTGGAGCACCCCTGGAAACACCATATATTTT. It yields the protein CAWSTPGNTIYF.

The chain is built from TRBV7-4 and TRBJ2-3, with TRBD2 identical over 10 bases. The CDR3 has 15 amino acids. Trimming at V came to 5 bases and at J to 6 bases, leaving 8 bases not matched to a gene. From germline, CDR1 is SGHVT and CDR2 SQSDAQ. This CDR3 is CASSTRLAGLDTQYF. Here the CDR3 DNA reads TGTGCCAGCAGCACCCGACTAGCGGGTCTGGATACGCAGTATTTT. The entire variable domain, with the rest obtained from reference TRBV7-4 and TRBJ2-3, is as follows: GAGVSQSPRYKVAKRGRDVALRCDSISGHVTLYWYRQTLGQGSEVLTYSQSDAQRDKSGRPSGRFSAERPERSVSTLKIQRTEQGDSAVYLCASSTRLAGLDTQYFGPGTRLTVL.

The chain has TRBV6-5 and TRBJ2-7; weak D call: TRBD1 (6 bases). Per the germline V gene, CDR1 is MNHEY and CDR2 is SVGAGI. Trimming shortened V by 5 bases and J by 0 bases, and 11 bases separated the two germline ends. The CDR3 runs to 14 residues. CDR3 in amino acids: CASSRQAYSYEQYF. The CDR3, as DNA: TGTGCCAGCAGTCGACAGGCCTACTCCTACGAGCAGTACTTC.

The V call is TRBV5-6, the J call TRBJ2-7; TRBD1 matches at 8 bases. V dropped 3 bases and J dropped 5; count of bases not matched to a gene: 10. This CDR3 has 15 amino acids. Germline V gene sequence: CDR1 SGHDT, CDR2 YYEEEE. CDR3 in amino acids: CASSWPGQAWNEQYF. The CDR3 DNA reads TGTGCCAGCAGCTGGCCGGGACAGGCATGGAACGAGCAGTACTTC.

The chain recombines TRBV28 with TRBJ2-2; 9 nucleotides agree with TRBD1. Per germline, CDR1 MDHEN and CDR2 SYDVKM. The CDR3 runs 16 residues. The J segment lost 7 bases and the V segment lost 3 bases, leaving 9 bases of the junction unmatched. The chain's CDR3 is CASSFIGTGWFGELFF. The DNA for the CDR3 is TGTGCCAGCAGTTTTATTGGGACAGGGTGGTTCGGGGAGCTGTTTTTT. Based on the CDR3 plus reference TRBV28 and TRBJ2-2, the full variable domain is DVKVTQSSRYLVKRTGEKVFLECVQDMDHENMFWYRQDPGLGLRLIYFSYDVKMKEKGDIPEGYSVSREKKERFSLILESASTNQTSMYLCASSFIGTGWFGELFFGEGSRLTVL.

The J gene is TRBJ1-3, the V gene TRBV18, with TRBD1 matching 7 bases. Germline V gene sequence: CDR1 KGHSH, CDR2 LQKENI. J gave up 4 bases and V 2 bases, and 5 bases lay outside the gene matches. The CDR3 length is 15 residues. The CDR3 loop is CASSPRNRGGNTIYF. Here the CDR3 DNA reads TGTGCCAGCTCACCAAGGAACAGGGGCGGAAACACCATATATTTT.

This rearrangement joins TRBV28 to TRBJ2-1; possible D gene TRBD1, 6 bases. Germline loops: CDR1 MDHEN, CDR2 SYDVKM. This CDR3 is 20 amino acids long. V lost 4 bases and J lost 3, with 28 bases in between. The CDR3 region has the DNA TGTGCCAGCAGTTCAGAAGACAGGAGTAGCGCCCTGGTAAGCTACAATGAGCAGTTCTTC. Protein sequence: CASSSEDRSSALVSYNEQFF. Together with reference TRBV28 and TRBJ2-1, the CDR3 gives the full variable domain: DVKVTQSSRYLVKRTGEKVFLECVQDMDHENMFWYRQDPGLGLRLIYFSYDVKMKEKGDIPEGYSVSREKKERFSLILESASTNQTSMYLCASSSEDRSSALVSYNEQFFGPGTRLTVL.

The rearrangement joins TRBV19 to TRBJ2-2, with D possibly called TRBD1 or TRBD2 (5 bases each). V was shortened by 6 bases and J by 7 bases, with 12 bases between the two germline ends. The V gene's germline CDR1 is LNHDA and CDR2 SQIVND (reference sequence). The CDR3 is 13 amino acids. The CDR3 here is CASSAARGGELFF. The DNA of the CDR3 is TGTGCCAGTAGCGCGGCGAGGGGCGGGGAGCTGTTTTTT.

The chain carries TRBV27 and TRBJ2-1; D unresolved. Per the germline V gene, CDR1 is MNHEY and CDR2 is SMNVEV (reference sequence). The V gene lost 1 base and the J gene lost 5 bases, with 6 bases spanning the gap. The CDR3 runs to 13 residues. The CDR3 nucleotides read TGTGCCAGCAGTTTATGGGCGAACAATGAGCAGTTCTTC. Translated, it gives CASSLWANNEQFF.

The V call is TRBV5-1, the J call TRBJ2-7; the match to TRBD2 covers 7 bases. The germline CDR1 and CDR2 sequences are SGHRS and YFSETQ. The CDR3 is 16 amino acids. The ends lost 4 bases at V and 0 bases at J; junction bases unmatched: 10. The CDR3 region is CASSPTLASASYEQYF. The DNA for the CDR3 is TGCGCCAGCAGCCCTACACTAGCGTCAGCCTCCTACGAGCAGTACTTC.

CDR3 sequence (DNA): TGTGCCAGCGGGACTAGCGCCTACGAGCAGTACTTC. This encodes CASGTSAYEQYF. The chain links TRBV27 to TRBJ2-7; 10 nucleotides agree with TRBD2. The germline gives CDR1 MNHEY, CDR2 SMNVEV (reference sequence). Trimming took 8 bases from V and 2 from J; bases not matched to a gene: 0. There are 12 residues in the CDR3.